The 6 T cell receptor beta chains presented below share a single source sample, sequenced in a study of technical replicates of blood from a few donors. Assay used: immunoSEQ multiplex PCR; TCRdb lists only in-frame clones, some missing. The table lists tens of thousands of clones, 98% of them singletons. The sequenced sample consisted of T cells isolated from PBMCs. These receptors all come from a human donor in good health.

The CDR3 coding sequence is TGTGCCAGCAGACGCGGGGTCTCTGGGGCCAACGTCCTGACTTTC. It translates to CASRRGVSGANVLTF. The chain joins TRBV27 to TRBJ2-6, with D possibly being TRBD2 (6 bases). CDR1 is MNHEY and CDR2 is SMNVEV in the germline V gene (reference sequence). Trimming pared 6 bases from V and 0 bases from J, leaving 9 bases between. The CDR3 spans 15 residues. Based on the CDR3 plus reference TRBV27 and TRBJ2-6, the full variable domain is EAQVTQNPRYLITVTGKKLTVTCSQNMNHEYMSWYRQDPGLGLRQIYYSMNVEVTDKGDVPEGYKVSRKEKRNFPLILESPSPNQTSLYFCASRRGVSGANVLTFGAGSRLTVL.

The chain recombines TRBV15 with TRBJ1-5, with 7 bases identical to TRBD1. V gave up 3 bases and J gave up 1 base; unmatched junction bases: 12. CDR3 length equals 18 residues. Germline V CDR1 and CDR2: LNHNV, YYDKDF (reference sequence). CDR3: CATSRGGQAHPSNQPQHF. The CDR3 nucleotides read TGTGCCACCAGCAGGGGAGGACAGGCGCACCCGAGCAATCAGCCCCAGCATTTT.

V and J are TRBV4-2 and TRBJ2-5; perhaps TRBD1 as D (5 bases). Germline CDR1 reads LGHNA; CDR2 reads YNFKEQ. There are 14 residues in the CDR3. The V and J ends lost 1 base and 5 bases respectively, with 11 bases between them. The CDR3 DNA follows: TGTGCCAGCAGCCAAGGAAGGGGTTCGGAGACCCAGTACTTC. Protein product: CASSQGRGSETQYF.

The rearrangement joins TRBV11-2 to TRBJ1-1, with TRBD1 matching 7 bases. Unmatched junction bases numbered 10, after V lost 1 base and J lost 8 bases. The CDR3 loop spans 15 amino acids. In germline, CDR1 is SGHAT, CDR2 FQNNGV. CDR3: CASSLVNRTGSEAFF. The CDR3 region has the DNA TGTGCCAGCAGCTTAGTTAATAGGACAGGATCGGAAGCTTTCTTT.

This clone appeared a single time. The genes are TRBV11-3 and TRBJ2-7; 12 bases are a match to TRBD2. Germline CDR1 SGHNT, CDR2 YENEEA. V was clipped by 5 bases and J by 6 bases; unmatched bases: 8. The CDR3 is 15 amino acids. DNA for the CDR3: TGTGCCAGCAGCCGGAGACCGGGACTAGCGGGCGAGCAGTACTTC. This encodes CASSRRPGLAGEQYF.

This clone has a single count. Written as DNA, the CDR3 is TGCGCCAGCAGCTTGGGAATAGCGGTTCAAGAGACCCAGTACTTC. Its translation: CASSLGIAVQETQYF. The chain links TRBV5-1 to TRBJ2-5; possible D gene TRBD2, 6 bases. Germline CDR1 is SGHRS and CDR2 is YFSETQ. Trimming pared 0 bases from V and 2 bases from J, leaving 11 bases between. This CDR3 spans 15 amino acids.